The clone carrying this T cell receptor (beta chain) has only one observation. The method was immunoSEQ multiplex PCR; TCRdb's version includes in-frame clones alone and lacks a portion of them. This table has 110,000 or so clones, roughly 90% appearing once. This sample stems from a study of T cell responses to AZD1222 COVID-19 vaccine. This CDR3 comprises 16 residues. In germline, CDR1 is KGHSH, CDR2 LQKENI. Trimming took 6 bases from V and 4 from J; bases not matched to a gene: 14. The rearrangement uses TRBV18 and TRBJ1-2, with 7 bases that match TRBD1. The receptor was isolated from an adult in good health. The specimen was peripheral blood, collected on day 0 of AZD1222 vaccination. The CDR3 region is CASSWDSPPEGYGYTF. The CDR3, as DNA: TGTGCCAGCTCGTGGGACAGCCCCCCCGAAGGCTATGGCTACACCTTC.